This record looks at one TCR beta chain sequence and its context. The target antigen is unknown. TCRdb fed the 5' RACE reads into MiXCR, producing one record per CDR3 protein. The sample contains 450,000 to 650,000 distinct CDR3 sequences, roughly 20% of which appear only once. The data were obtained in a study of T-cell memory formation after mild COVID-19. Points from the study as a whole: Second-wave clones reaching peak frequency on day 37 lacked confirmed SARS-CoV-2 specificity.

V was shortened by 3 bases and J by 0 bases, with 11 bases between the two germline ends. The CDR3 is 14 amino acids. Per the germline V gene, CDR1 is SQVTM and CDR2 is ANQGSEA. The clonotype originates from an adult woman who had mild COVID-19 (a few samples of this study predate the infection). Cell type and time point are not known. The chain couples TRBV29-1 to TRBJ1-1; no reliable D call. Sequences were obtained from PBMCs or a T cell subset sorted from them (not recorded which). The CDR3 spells CSVEGGSLNTEAFF. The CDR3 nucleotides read TGCAGCGTTGAGGGTGGGTCTCTGAACACTGAAGCTTTCTTT.